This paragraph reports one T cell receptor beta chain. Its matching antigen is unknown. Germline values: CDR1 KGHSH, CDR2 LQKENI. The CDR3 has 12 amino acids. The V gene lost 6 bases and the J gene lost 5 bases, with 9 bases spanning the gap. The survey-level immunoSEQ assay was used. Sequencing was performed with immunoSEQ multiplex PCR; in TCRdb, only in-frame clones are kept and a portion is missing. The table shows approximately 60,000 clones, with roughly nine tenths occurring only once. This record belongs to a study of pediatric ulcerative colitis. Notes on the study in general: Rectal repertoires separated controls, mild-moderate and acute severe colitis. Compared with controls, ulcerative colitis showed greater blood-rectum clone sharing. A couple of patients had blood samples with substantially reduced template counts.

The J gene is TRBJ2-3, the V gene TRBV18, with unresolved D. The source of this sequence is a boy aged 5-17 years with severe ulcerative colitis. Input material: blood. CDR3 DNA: TGTGCCAGCTCCAATTCTCGAGATACGCAGTATTTT. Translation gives CASSNSRDTQYF.